A single sample is the source of the 24 T cell receptor beta chains below, sequenced in a study of T and B cells in COVID-19 patients. Each TRB amplification used about 250-550 ng of genomic DNA from blood. TRB rearrangements were amplified by multiplex PCR with BIOMED2 TRB-A/B primers. A single record per CDR3 protein comes from TCRdb applying MiXCR to the multiplex PCR reads. The data contain several thousand distinct CDR3 sequences, less than 30% of them singletons. The sequencing sample was made of blood. Receptors originate from a human donor with active COVID-19.

V and J are TRBV7-6 and TRBJ2-1; D call uncertain. The length of the CDR3 is 14 residues. Germline V gene sequence: CDR1 SGHVS, CDR2 FNYEAQ. V shed 4 bases and J shed 8 bases, with 15 bases lying between them. CDR3 residues: CASSSEGNLDEQFF. CDR3 coding DNA: TGTGCCAGCAGCTCAGAAGGGAATCTGGATGAGCAGTTCTTC.

The rearrangement links TRBV20-1 to TRBJ1-2, with D uncertain. The germline V gene has CDR1 DFQATT and CDR2 SNEGSKA (reference sequence). The CDR3 runs to 15 residues. V was clipped by 0 bases and J by 4 bases, with 15 bases between them. This chain's CDR3 is CSARDQEDYLYGYTF. Written as DNA, the CDR3 is TGCAGTGCTAGAGATCAAGAGGACTACCTCTATGGCTACACCTTC.

By share of the sample, this clonotype is medium-sized (0.01 to 0.1%). The chain combines TRBV19 with TRBJ2-1; tentative D call: TRBD2 (6 bases). Germline assignment: CDR1 LNHDA and CDR2 SQIVND (reference sequence). V was clipped by 5 bases and J by 0 bases, with 20 bases between them. CDR3 size: 18 residues. The DNA of the CDR3 is TGTGCCAGTAGTCCCCTGCGCGGGACTTCGAGCTCCTACAATGAGCAGTTCTTC. Its protein product is CASSPLRGTSSSYNEQFF.

This clonotype appeared a few times. The chain combines TRBV18 with TRBJ1-2; TRBD1 agrees at 9 bases. After removal of 4 bases from V and 9 bases from J, the junction contained 6 bases not matched to a gene. The germline V gene encodes CDR1 KGHSH and CDR2 LQKENI. This CDR3 has 13 residues. CDR3: CASSQQGARSYTF. The CDR3, as DNA: TGTGCCAGCTCACAACAGGGGGCGAGAAGCTACACCTTC.

This clonotype has just a few counts. The chain is built from TRBV5-1 and TRBJ1-1; D ambiguous. The germline V gene has CDR1 SGHRS and CDR2 YFSETQ. This CDR3 has 14 amino acids. Deletions cut 2 bases from V and 1 base from J, with 9 bases between. DNA for the CDR3: TGCGCCAGCAGCTTAACCGGGAAGAACACTGAAGCTTTCTTT. This encodes CASSLTGKNTEAFF.

By share of the sample, this clonotype is medium-sized. This sequence joins TRBV19 and TRBJ2-1, with 9 positions matching TRBD1. The CDR3 has 16 residues. J lost 8 bases, V lost 4 bases, and 12 bases had no gene match. In germline, CDR1 is LNHDA, CDR2 SQIVND (reference sequence). CDR3 DNA sequence: TGTGCCAGTAGTAACGCCGGGACAGGGCATCATCATGAGCAGTTCTTC. Its translation: CASSNAGTGHHHEQFF. The full variable domain, completed using reference TRBV19 and TRBJ2-1, is DGGITQSPKYLFRKEGQNVTLSCEQNLNHDAMYWYRQDPGQGLRLIYYSQIVNDFQKGDIAEGYSVSREKKESFPLTVTSAQKNPTAFYLCASSNAGTGHHHEQFFGPGTRLTVL.

V usage is TRBV19 and J usage is TRBJ2-2, with TRBD2 identical over 8 bases. The CDR3 is 15 amino acids. CDR1 and CDR2 from the germline V gene are LNHDA and SQIVND (reference sequence). Trimming at V came to 3 bases and at J to 4 bases, leaving 4 bases not matched to a gene. CDR3 region: CASSIPGRGTGELFF. CDR3 coding DNA: TGTGCCAGTAGTATTCCCGGGAGGGGCACCGGGGAGCTGTTTTTT.

This clonotype has only one observation. Since a much larger clone is just one base distant, this may be a read error. The rearrangement links TRBV11-1 to TRBJ1-1; tentative D call: TRBD1 (5 bases). Germline CDR1 is SGHAT and CDR2 is FQDESV (reference sequence). V was cut by 1 base and J by 4 bases, with 16 bases left in between. The CDR3 runs to 16 residues. This chain's CDR3 is CASSLGGGGYVTEAFF. The CDR3 nucleotides read TGTGCCAGCAGCTTAGGGGGGGGGGGGTACGTCACTGAAGCTTTCTTT. Full variable domain (missing parts from reference TRBV11-1 and TRBJ1-1): EAEVAQSPRYKITEKSQAVAFWCDPISGHATLYWYRQILGQGPELLVQFQDESVVDDSQLPKDRFSAERLKGVDSTLKIQPAELGDSAMYLCASSLGGGGYVTEAFFGQGTRLTVV.

V gene TRBV6-5 combines with J gene TRBJ1-1; D may be TRBD1 (5 bases). The germline V and J ends were trimmed by 8 bases and 5 bases, with 24 bases remaining between them. CDR1 MNHEY and CDR2 SVGAGI come from the germline V gene. The length of the CDR3 is 16 residues. The CDR3 DNA reads TGTGCCAGCTCCAAGAGCCAAGGGCAGGGCCAAACTGAAGCTTTCTTT. Amino acids: CASSKSQGQGQTEAFF.

This clonotype was seen a handful of times. This chain links TRBV15 with TRBJ1-1; 8 bases map to TRBD1. V shed 3 bases, J shed 4 bases, and the junction held 13 bases outside the gene matches. The CDR3 is made up of 17 amino acids. Germline V CDR1 and CDR2: LNHNV, YYDKDF (reference sequence). The chain's CDR3 is CATSSPSANQGATEAFF. The CDR3 DNA is TGTGCCACCAGCAGCCCTTCGGCCAATCAGGGGGCCACTGAAGCTTTCTTT. Full variable domain (missing parts from reference TRBV15 and TRBJ1-1): DAMVIQNPRYQVTQFGKPVTLSCSQTLNHNVMYWYQQKSSQAPKLLFHYYDKDFNNEADTPDNFQSRRPNTSFCFLDIRSPGLGDTAMYLCATSSPSANQGATEAFFGQGTRLTVV.

By its share, this clonotype is medium-sized (0.01 to 0.1%). This CDR3 reads CAWSVVRDNSPLHF. CDR3 nucleotide sequence: TGTGCCTGGAGTGTGGTGAGGGATAATTCACCCCTCCACTTT. The V and J genes are TRBV30 and TRBJ1-6; D call uncertain. CDR1 and CDR2 (germline): GTSNPN, SVGIG (reference sequence). This CDR3 has 14 residues. The V and J ends lost 0 bases and 5 bases respectively, with 8 bases between them.

The J gene is TRBJ2-1, the V gene TRBV29-1; 10 positions agree with TRBD2. V gave up 4 bases and J gave up 5 bases; unmatched junction bases: 8. The CDR3 has 15 residues. The germline CDR1 and CDR2 sequences are SQVTM and ANQGSEA. The chain's CDR3 is CSVVPSGSIDNEQFF. Here the CDR3 DNA reads TGCAGCGTTGTTCCTAGCGGGAGCATAGACAATGAGCAGTTCTTC.

This clonotype is categorized as medium-sized. The chain employs TRBV6-2 or TRBV6-3 and TRBJ2-3; 8 nucleotides match TRBD2. The CDR3 contains 15 residues. Germline CDR1 is MNHEY and CDR2 is SVGEGT. The V gene end was trimmed by 6 bases and the J gene end by 4 bases; junction bases not matched to a gene: 9. CDR3 nucleotides: TGTGCCAGCAGCCGCACTAGCGGATCTTCAGATACGCAGTATTTT. Amino acids: CASSRTSGSSDTQYF.

The J gene is TRBJ1-1, the V gene TRBV27, with 7 bases aligning to TRBD1. The trim removed 2 bases at V and 4 bases at J, leaving 4 bases unmatched. The CDR3 contains 14 residues. Germline V lookup: CDR1 MNHEY, CDR2 SMNVEV (reference sequence). CDR3 coding DNA: TGTGCCAGCAGTTTACAGGGGGGAGGCACTGAAGCTTTCTTT. It yields the protein CASSLQGGGTEAFF.

The rearrangement joins TRBV6-5 to TRBJ1-2, with TRBD1 identical over 7 bases. J gave up 4 bases and V 6 bases, and 5 bases lay outside the gene matches. Per germline, CDR1 MNHEY and CDR2 SVGAGI. This CDR3 has 13 residues. CDR3 nucleotide sequence: TGTGCCAGCAGACTGACAGGGCGCTATGGCTACACCTTC. As protein: CASRLTGRYGYTF.

V is TRBV19 and J is TRBJ2-7; D is possibly TRBD1 or TRBD2 (8 bases each). CDR3 length: 20 residues. Per the germline V gene, CDR1 is LNHDA and CDR2 is SQIVND (reference sequence). V lost 6 bases to trimming and J lost 1 base, with 31 bases between them. CDR3 sequence: CASRPEGAGAPGQGSYEQYF. Here the CDR3 DNA reads TGTGCCAGTAGGCCAGAGGGAGCGGGGGCCCCAGGACAGGGATCCTACGAGCAGTACTTC.

This clonotype counts as medium-sized. The V call is TRBV6-2 or TRBV6-3, the J call TRBJ2-3, with 8 bases aligning to TRBD2. Looked up from germline, CDR1 is MNHEY and CDR2 is SVGEGT. This CDR3 is 14 amino acids long. V gave up 2 bases and J gave up 5 bases; unmatched junction bases: 3. This CDR3 reads CASSYQAGVDTQYF. The CDR3 nucleotides are TGTGCCAGCAGTTACCAAGCGGGAGTAGATACGCAGTATTTT.

The V and J genes are TRBV21-1 and TRBJ2-2. TRBV21-1 is given as a pseudogene. This CDR3 spans 15 amino acids. The CDR3: CASTVPLASSGELFF. The CDR3 region has the DNA TGTGCCAGCACAGTACCACTAGCGAGCTCCGGGGAGCTGTTTTTT.

Relative to its sample, this clonotype is medium-sized (0.01 to 0.1%). This rearrangement joins TRBV6-5 to TRBJ2-7; D not certain. The CDR3 consists of 16 residues. CDR1 and CDR2 from the germline V gene are MNHEY and SVGAGI. The V end was cut by 0 bases, the J end by 0 bases, with 12 bases between. As DNA, the CDR3 is TGTGCCAGCAGTTACTCGGCAGACGGACCCTCCTACGAGCAGTACTTC. Its protein is CASSYSADGPSYEQYF.

This clonotype is deemed medium-sized. The chain links TRBV12-3 or TRBV12-4 to TRBJ2-2; TRBD2 is a possible D gene (5 bases). The germline V and J ends were trimmed by 5 bases and 5 bases, with 15 bases remaining between them. The CDR3 length is 15 residues. CDR3 coding DNA: TGTGCCAGCAGTCCGCTACTAGGCTCAACCGGGGAGCTGTTTTTT. This sequence encodes CASSPLLGSTGELFF.

The chain joins TRBV6-5 to TRBJ1-5, with 8 nucleotides matching TRBD1. This CDR3 region has 16 residues. Germline V lookup: CDR1 MNHEY, CDR2 SVGAGI. V lost 5 bases and J lost 0; bases outside the gene matches: 6. This CDR3 reads CASSPGTGNSNQPQHF. In DNA form, the CDR3 reads TGTGCCAGCAGTCCCGGGACAGGAAATAGCAATCAGCCCCAGCATTTT.

With regard to this clonotype: A read error may be the cause here, since a much bigger clone is one base away. As the CDR3 is not closed by the conserved phenylalanine or tryptophan, this likely results from a read error. V usage is TRBV12-3 or TRBV12-4 and J usage is TRBJ2-7, with D hard to call. The CDR3 contains 13 residues. V shed 2 bases and J shed 9 bases, with 14 bases lying between them. The CDR3 DNA reads TGTGCCAGCAGTTTATTGAGCGACGCGAGGCAGTACTCC. Translation: CASSLLSDARQYS.

This clonotype qualifies as medium-sized (0.01 to 0.1%). CDR3 protein: CASSGGGAGEQYF. As DNA, the CDR3 is TGTGCCAGCTCAGGCGGGGGGGCTGGCGAGCAGTACTTC. The rearrangement joins TRBV18 to TRBJ2-7, with 9 bases lining up with TRBD2. The CDR3 is 13 residues long. The trim removed 5 bases at V and 6 bases at J, leaving 5 bases unmatched. CDR1 is KGHSH, CDR2 LQKENI, per germline.

This clonotype was seen a few times. A read error may account for a junction end that differs from germline. The chain joins TRBV12-3 or TRBV12-4 to TRBJ2-5; 11 positions match TRBD2. The CDR3 spans 14 residues. In DNA form, the CDR3 reads TGTGCCAGCAGTCTAGCGGGGGGACAAGAGACCCAGTACTTC. Amino acid sequence: CASSLAGGQETQYF.